The 7 T cell receptor beta chains below all came from one sample that was sequenced in a study of CD8 T cells in ankylosing spondylitis. TCRdb called the 5' RACE reads again in MiXCR, with one record for every CDR3 protein. The sample lists some 33,000 distinct CDR3 sequences; more than 13% were seen once. Sequenced sample: blood. These receptors were taken from a male donor with ankylosing spondylitis or in good health (not recorded which).

The V call is TRBV28, the J call TRBJ2-1, with 7 bases identical to TRBD2. The junction had 8 bases not matched to a gene; V was cut back by 4 bases and J by 2 bases. Looked up from germline, CDR1 is MDHEN and CDR2 is SYDVKM. The CDR3 loop spans 16 amino acids. This chain's CDR3 is CASSSISGLAYNEQFF. CDR3 bases: TGTGCCAGCAGTTCCATTAGCGGGCTAGCCTACAATGAGCAGTTCTTC.

The rearrangement links TRBV29-1 to TRBJ1-5; no clear D. The CDR3 spans 8 residues. CDR1 and CDR2 (germline): SQVTM, ANQGSEA. V was cut by 4 bases and J by 9 bases, with 1 base left in between. DNA of the CDR3: TGCAGCGTTGCGCCCCAGCATTTT. This encodes CSVAPQHF.

This clonotype was seen more than once but under ten times. The CDR3 sequence is CASSLRGNTEAFF. The CDR3 DNA sequence: TGTGCCAGCAGTTTACGTGGGAACACTGAAGCTTTCTTT. The rearrangement uses TRBV28 and TRBJ1-1; D is ambiguous. Trimming took 2 bases from V and 1 from J, leaving 5 bases between them. Germline CDR1 is MDHEN and CDR2 is SYDVKM. The CDR3 spans 13 residues.

In this sample, this clonotype turned up a few times. The chain has TRBV3-1 and TRBJ2-2, with 10 positions matching TRBD1. This CDR3 is 15 amino acids long. Germline assignment: CDR1 LGHDT and CDR2 YNNKEL (reference sequence). The junction had 5 bases not matched to a gene; V was cut back by 1 base and J by 9 bases. CDR3 residues: CASSQAGTGVRELFF. CDR3 sequence (DNA): TGTGCCAGCAGCCAAGCAGGGACAGGGGTCCGGGAGCTGTTTTTT.

This clonotype was counted only a few times. The chain couples TRBV29-1 to TRBJ2-2; D is perhaps TRBD2 (5 bases). This CDR3 spans 15 amino acids. Trimming cost V 1 base and J 4 bases, with 13 bases left between them. Germline values: CDR1 SQVTM, CDR2 ANQGSEA. This CDR3 reads CSVEVSGTGTGELFF. In nucleotides, the CDR3 is TGCAGCGTTGAAGTAAGCGGTACGGGCACCGGGGAGCTGTTTTTT.

This clonotype has only a few counts. This chain uses TRBV11-2 with TRBJ1-1; D remains ambiguous. The CDR3 length is 15 residues. Germline CDR1 SGHAT, CDR2 FQNNGV. Trimming cost V 1 base and J 0 bases, with 9 bases left between them. This CDR3 reads CASSLVGLMNTEAFF. The DNA for the CDR3 is TGTGCCAGCAGCTTAGTAGGCCTCATGAACACTGAAGCTTTCTTT. Looking up the rest from reference TRBV11-2 and TRBJ1-1 gives the full variable domain: EAGVAQSPRYKIIEKRQSVAFWCNPISGHATLYWYQQILGQGPKLLIQFQNNGVVDDSQLPKDRFSAERLKGVDSTLKIQPAKLEDSAVYLCASSLVGLMNTEAFFGQGTRLTVV.

The V and J genes are TRBV25-1 and TRBJ2-1; 8 bases agree with TRBD2. This CDR3 has 16 amino acids. The V gene's germline CDR1 is MGHDK and CDR2 SYGVNS. Germline trimming cut 1 base from V and 4 bases from J; bases unmatched to any gene: 6. The CDR3 reads CASSESLAGTYNEQFF. In DNA form, the CDR3 reads TGTGCCAGCAGTGAATCCCTAGCGGGCACATACAATGAGCAGTTCTTC. The complete variable domain, with remaining parts taken from reference TRBV25-1 and TRBJ2-1, reads EADIYQTPRYLVIGTGKKITLECSQTMGHDKMYWYQQDPGMELHLIHYSYGVNSTEKGDLSSESTVSRIRTEHFPLTLESARPSHTSQYLCASSESLAGTYNEQFFGPGTRLTVL.